Following are 23 T cell receptor beta chains from one sample sequenced in a study of beta chain features in type 1 diabetes. cDNA synthesis used the whole RNA isolate, giving expressed TCRB sequences. The repertoire was sequenced with immunoSEQ multiplex PCR; TCRdb's copy has only in-frame clones and lacks some. Of about 300,000 clones in the sample, about 7.8% were seen once. The sample was central memory CD4+ T cells from blood. The receptors stem from a woman aged 18 to 35 in good health.

This clone has just a few counts. In nucleotides, the CDR3 is TGTGCCAGCAGCTGGCAAACTGGGGGAAATGAGCAGTTCTTC. As protein: CASSWQTGGNEQFF. The chain recombines TRBV7-8 with TRBJ2-1, with D perhaps matching TRBD1 or TRBD2 (5 bases each). Germline loops: CDR1 SGHVS, CDR2 FQNEAQ. This CDR3 contains 14 residues. The V gene lost 4 bases and the J gene lost 7 bases, with 14 bases spanning the gap.

V gene TRBV30 combines with J gene TRBJ2-5; the D gene is possibly TRBD1 (8 bases). Germline CDR1 reads GTSNPN; CDR2 reads SVGIG (reference sequence). The CDR3 contains 13 residues. The germline V and J ends were trimmed by 5 bases and 7 bases, with 17 bases remaining between them. The CDR3 sequence is CAWAAGTGGTQYF. The CDR3 DNA sequence: TGTGCCTGGGCAGCGGGGACAGGTGGGACCCAGTACTTC. The full variable domain, its missing parts supplied by reference TRBV30 and TRBJ2-5, is SQTIHQWPATLVQPVGSPLSLECTVEGTSNPNLYWYRQAAGRGLQLLFYSVGIGQISSEVPQNLSASRPQDRQFILSSKKLLLSDSGFYLCAWAAGTGGTQYFGPGTRLLVL.

Ten or more counts support this clone. The chain joins TRBV7-9 to TRBJ2-7, with D hard to call. V gave up 5 bases and J gave up 2 bases, with 7 bases separating them. The CDR3 is 12 residues long. CDR1 and CDR2 (germline): SEHNR, FQNEAQ (reference sequence). The CDR3 is CASSRTAYEQYF. CDR3 bases: TGTGCCAGCAGCCGCACAGCCTACGAGCAGTACTTC.

This clone occurred a few times. In DNA, the CDR3 is TGTGCCAGCAGCCGGTTTAGCGGGAGCAGCTCCTACGAGCAGTACTTC. It translates to CASSRFSGSSSYEQYF. The chain employs TRBV7-3 and TRBJ2-7, with 9 bases lining up with TRBD2. The CDR3 extends over 16 amino acids. V dropped 5 bases and J dropped 0; count of bases not matched to a gene: 8. Germline V CDR1 and CDR2: SGHTA, FQGTGA.

This clone was detected a few times. The CDR3 is CASSRRGRETQYF. The CDR3 DNA sequence: TGTGCCAGCAGTCGACGAGGTAGAGAGACCCAGTACTTC. This chain connects TRBV27 to TRBJ2-5; D gene unclear. This CDR3 contains 13 residues. The germline V gene has CDR1 MNHEY and CDR2 SMNVEV (reference sequence). The V and J ends lost 5 bases and 4 bases respectively, with 11 bases between them.

This clone was detected ten times or more. The chain carries TRBV18 and TRBJ2-5, with D maybe TRBD2 (5 bases). The CDR3 is made up of 14 amino acids. Germline V gene lookup returns CDR1 KGHSH and CDR2 LQKENI. Trimming removed 2 bases at V and 1 base at J, with 8 bases between. CDR3 amino acids: CASSPTGSQETQYF. The CDR3 nucleotides are TGTGCCAGCTCACCAACGGGATCCCAAGAGACCCAGTACTTC.

This clone was picked up a small number of times. The chain uses TRBV7-2 and TRBJ1-4; no reliable D call. Trimming left V 5 bases short and J 3 bases short, with 16 bases between. This CDR3 is built from 16 residues. The germline CDR1 and CDR2 sequences are SGHTA and FQGNSA. CDR3 sequence: CASSLSLLAANEKLFF. DNA of the CDR3: TGTGCCAGCAGCCTATCGCTCCTTGCAGCTAATGAAAAACTGTTTTTT. Drawing the rest from reference TRBV7-2 and TRBJ1-4, the complete variable domain is GAGVSQSPSNKVTEKGKDVELRCDPISGHTALYWYRQSLGQGLEFLIYFQGNSAPDKSGLPSDRFSAERTGGSVSTLTIQRTQQEDSAVYLCASSLSLLAANEKLFFGSGTQLSVL.

This clone was observed a few times. J is TRBJ2-7 and V is TRBV30, with D unclear. The ends were cut back, 3 bases at V and 7 bases at J, with 10 bases in the middle. In germline, CDR1 is GTSNPN, CDR2 SVGIG (reference sequence). The CDR3 is 11 amino acids. CDR3 loop: CAWSAVGEQYF. The CDR3 DNA reads TGTGCCTGGAGCGCGGTTGGGGAGCAGTACTTC.

J is TRBJ1-3 and V is TRBV5-6, with D maybe TRBD1 (5 bases). The germline CDR1 and CDR2 sequences are SGHDT and YYEEEE. The CDR3 is 15 residues long. Trimming removed 3 bases from V and 2 bases from J, with 12 bases in between. The DNA for the CDR3 is TGTGCCAGCAGCTGGGGACGGAAGACTGGAAACACCATATATTTT. Its translation: CASSWGRKTGNTIYF.

CDR3 nucleotide sequence: TGTGCCACCAGCAGAGGGACTAGCGGGGATATATACGAGCAGTACTTC. The encoded protein is CATSRGTSGDIYEQYF. The V and J genes are TRBV15 and TRBJ2-7; 12 bases are a match to TRBD2. There are 16 residues in the CDR3. Unmatched junction bases numbered 5, after V lost 1 base and J lost 4 bases. Looked up from germline, CDR1 is LNHNV and CDR2 is YYDKDF (reference sequence). The variable domain in full, completed from reference TRBV15 and TRBJ2-7, reads DAMVIQNPRYQVTQFGKPVTLSCSQTLNHNVMYWYQQKSSQAPKLLFHYYDKDFNNEADTPDNFQSRRPNTSFCFLDIRSPGLGDTAMYLCATSRGTSGDIYEQYFGPGTRLTVT.

This clone was detected only a few times. The chain joins TRBV9 to TRBJ2-7; the match to TRBD2 covers 10 bases. Germline V CDR1 and CDR2: SGDLS, YYNGEE. The CDR3 consists of 16 residues. Trimming at V came to 0 bases and at J to 3 bases, leaving 6 bases not matched to a gene. The CDR3 DNA reads as TGTGCCAGCAGCGTAGATCCCACTAGCGGGAACTACGAGCAGTACTTC. It specifies CASSVDPTSGNYEQYF. The full variable domain, its missing parts supplied by reference TRBV9 and TRBJ2-7, is DSGVTQTPKHLITATGQRVTLRCSPRSGDLSVYWYQQSLDQGLQFLIQYYNGEERAKGNILERFSAQQFPDLHSELNLSSLELGDSALYFCASSVDPTSGNYEQYFGPGTRLTVT.

V gene TRBV29-1 combines with J gene TRBJ1-2; D is undetermined. The germline V and J ends were trimmed by 4 bases and 0 bases, with 9 bases remaining between them. CDR3 size: 13 residues. Germline V lookup: CDR1 SQVTM, CDR2 ANQGSEA. CDR3 DNA: TGCAGCGTTGCTCCCACCTCTAACTATGGCTACACCTTC. It encodes CSVAPTSNYGYTF.

There are a few counts of this clone. The rearrangement links TRBV7-9 to TRBJ2-1; 9 nucleotides agree with TRBD1. In germline, CDR1 is SEHNR, CDR2 FQNEAQ (reference sequence). Trimming took 5 bases from V and 7 from J; bases not matched to a gene: 9. The CDR3 loop spans 15 amino acids. The CDR3 nucleotides are TGTGCCAGCAGCCCATGGACAGGGGTCGTTAATGAGCAGTTCTTC. This codes for CASSPWTGVVNEQFF.

Many counts were recorded for this clone. The rearrangement joins TRBV29-1 to TRBJ2-6; D ambiguous. From germline, CDR1 is SQVTM and CDR2 ANQGSEA. V was trimmed by 1 base and J by 0 bases, leaving 4 bases between them. The CDR3 totals 14 residues. The CDR3 DNA sequence: TGCAGCGTTGAAGCGAACTCTGGGGCCAACGTCCTGACTTTC. Its translation: CSVEANSGANVLTF.

This sequence joins TRBV19 and TRBJ2-1, with TRBD1 identical over 8 bases. The junction had 11 bases not matched to a gene; V was cut back by 4 bases and J by 9 bases. CDR3 length equals 15 residues. In germline, CDR1 is LNHDA, CDR2 SQIVND (reference sequence). CDR3 coding DNA: TGTGCCAGTAGTAATCTGGACAGGGTGTATGGTGAGCAGTTCTTC. It specifies CASSNLDRVYGEQFF.

This clone came up a few times. This sequence joins TRBV9 and TRBJ2-2; tentatively, D is TRBD1 or TRBD2 (5 bases each). The CDR3 has 16 amino acids. Trimming left V 3 bases short and J 3 bases short, with 15 bases between. Germline values: CDR1 SGDLS, CDR2 YYNGEE. This chain's CDR3 is CASSGGGERDTGELFF. Written as DNA, the CDR3 is TGTGCCAGCAGCGGGGGCGGCGAGAGGGACACCGGGGAGCTGTTTTTT.

This clone has only a few counts. V is TRBV6-5 and J is TRBJ1-2, with D possibly TRBD1 on 6 matching bases. CDR3 size: 15 residues. The germline V gene encodes CDR1 MNHEY and CDR2 SVGAGI. V was clipped by 2 bases and J by 3 bases, with 13 bases between them. CDR3 coding DNA: TGTGCCAGCAGTTACACCCGGGACACCTACTATGGCTACACCTTC. It codes for CASSYTRDTYYGYTF.

This chain joins TRBV10-3 and TRBJ2-1; D remains unclear. The V and J ends lost 6 bases and 8 bases respectively, with 14 bases between them. The CDR3 runs 13 residues. Germline V lookup: CDR1 ENHRY, CDR2 SYGVKD. CDR3: CAISPSVSHEQFF. For the CDR3, the DNA is TGTGCCATCAGCCCAAGCGTTTCGCATGAGCAGTTCTTC.

V and J are TRBV7-9 and TRBJ2-2; no reliable D call. Trimming shortened V by 1 base and J by 2 bases, and 5 bases separated the two germline ends. Germline CDR1 and CDR2: SEHNR and FQNEAQ (reference sequence). The CDR3 loop spans 14 amino acids. CDR3 region: CASSLVLNTGELFF. The CDR3 DNA reads TGTGCCAGCAGCTTAGTCCTTAACACCGGGGAGCTGTTTTTT.

The rearrangement uses TRBV4-2 and TRBJ2-1; D uncertain. Trimming removed 0 bases from V and 0 bases from J, with 6 bases in between. The germline V gene has CDR1 LGHNA and CDR2 YNFKEQ. This CDR3 spans 15 amino acids. CDR3 sequence (DNA): TGTGCCAGCAGCCAAGATAGTGGCTCCTACAATGAGCAGTTCTTC. Translating gives CASSQDSGSYNEQFF.

This clone was observed a few times. The V call is TRBV28, the J call TRBJ1-2; a weak D match, TRBD1 (5 bases). The V and J ends lost 5 bases and 4 bases respectively, with 11 bases between them. Germline CDR1 is MDHEN and CDR2 is SYDVKM. The CDR3 has 13 amino acids. The chain's CDR3 is CASSALGGYGYTF. The CDR3 DNA sequence: TGTGCCAGCAGTGCTTTGGGGGGCTATGGCTACACCTTC.

The V call is TRBV6-5, the J call TRBJ2-3, with D perhaps being TRBD1 or TRBD2 (5 bases each). V shed 0 bases and J shed 0 bases, with 10 bases lying between them. In germline, CDR1 is MNHEY, CDR2 SVGAGI. This CDR3 has 16 residues. The CDR3 sequence is CASSYSRDVSTDTQYF. The DNA for the CDR3 is TGTGCCAGCAGTTACTCGAGGGACGTAAGCACAGATACGCAGTATTTT.

This clone was seen only a few times. The chain couples TRBV5-1 to TRBJ1-3; D is unresolved. The germline V gene has CDR1 SGHRS and CDR2 YFSETQ. The CDR3 is 14 residues long. V was clipped by 4 bases and J by 6 bases, with 14 bases between them. CDR3 in amino acids: CASSASAPLNTIYF. CDR3 DNA sequence: TGCGCCAGCAGCGCCAGCGCGCCTCTAAACACCATATATTTT.